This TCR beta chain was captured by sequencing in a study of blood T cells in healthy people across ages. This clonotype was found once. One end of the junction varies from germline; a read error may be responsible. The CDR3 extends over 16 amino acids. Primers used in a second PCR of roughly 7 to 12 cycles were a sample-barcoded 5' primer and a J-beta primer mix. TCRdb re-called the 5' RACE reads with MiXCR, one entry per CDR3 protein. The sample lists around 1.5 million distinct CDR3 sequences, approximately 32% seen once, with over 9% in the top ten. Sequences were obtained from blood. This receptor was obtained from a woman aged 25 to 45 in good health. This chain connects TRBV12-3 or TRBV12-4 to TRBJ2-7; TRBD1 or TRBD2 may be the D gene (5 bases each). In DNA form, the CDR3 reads TGTGTCAGCAGTGAAGGGACGAAGGGGTTGATGTACGAGCAGTACTTC. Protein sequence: CVSSEGTKGLMYEQYF.